Detailed here is one T cell receptor (beta chain). Its antigen remains unidentified. The V gene's germline CDR1 is SEHNR and CDR2 FQNEAQ (reference sequence). V lost 5 bases to trimming and J lost 7 bases, with 12 bases between them. The CDR3 is 13 residues long. This sample was taken from a study of T cell repertoires in cytomegalovirus infection. Study-level information: Evidence of both CMV infection and a matching HLA type came from public TCR beta signatures.

Findings and limits, study-wide: The ex vivo response was dominated by HLA-C-restricted CMV-specific TCR beta clonotypes. Of the TCR beta families, the public ones yielded a cumulative frequency that identified carriers of CMV plus the relevant HLA.

TCRdb passed the reads through MiXCR, listing each CDR3 protein once. The table shows 150,000 to 200,000 distinct CDR3 sequences, with around 14% occurring only once. The source material was PBMCs. The chain uses TRBV7-9 and TRBJ1-5; D not resolved. This clonotype was sampled from a human donor in good health (CMV status not recorded). Some clones in this sample may be carry-over from other donors' samples. CDR3 sequence (DNA): TGTGCCAGCAGCCAAGGATCACAGCAGCCCCAGCATTTT. This gives the protein CASSQGSQQPQHF.